These T cell receptor beta chains were read from a single sample in a study of blood T cells in healthy people across ages. TCRdb processed the 5' RACE reads anew with MiXCR; each CDR3 protein has one entry. The table records 600,000 to 800,000 distinct CDR3 sequences, about 51% of them present only once. Source material: blood. The receptors were gathered from a woman older than 75 in good health. The CDR3 runs from the conserved cysteine through the conserved F or W. The order of the fields is clone size, V gene, D gene, J gene, CDR3 protein, CDR3 DNA. The D gene is left open where the match is weak. Size is stated for part of the rows, as once, few or many counts, or as a class when the clone is expanded.

abundance: few
v_gene: TRBV7-9
d_gene: NA
j_gene: TRBJ2-4
CDR3aa: CASSLPRRLGNIQYF
CDR3nt: TGTGCCAGCAGCCTGCCGAGGAGGCTGGGTAACATTCAGTACTTC

abundance: NA
v_gene: TRBV12-3/TRBV12-4
d_gene: NA
j_gene: TRBJ1-4
CDR3aa: CASRLGSNEKLFF
CDR3nt: TGTGCCAGCAGACTAGGGTCTAATGAAAAACTGTTTTTT

abundance: NA
v_gene: TRBV4-1
d_gene: TRBD1
j_gene: TRBJ2-7
CDR3aa: CASSQDSGGYEQYF
CDR3nt: TGCGCCAGCAGCCAAGATTCAGGGGGATACGAGCAGTACTTC

abundance: NA
v_gene: TRBV3-1
d_gene: NA
j_gene: TRBJ2-1
CDR3aa: CASSQLTRGRDEQFF
CDR3nt: TGTGCCAGCAGCCAATTAACTCGGGGGCGGGATGAGCAGTTCTTC

abundance: NA
v_gene: TRBV19
d_gene: NA
j_gene: TRBJ2-7
CDR3aa: CASSRGGFYEQYF
CDR3nt: TGTGCCAGTAGTAGAGGGGGGTTCTACGAGCAGTACTTC

abundance: once
v_gene: TRBV7-2
d_gene: NA
j_gene: TRBJ1-2
CDR3aa: CASSLPRTGHDYGYTF
CDR3nt: TGTGCCAGCAGCTTACCCCGTACAGGGCATGACTATGGCTACACCTTC

abundance: many
v_gene: TRBV7-8
d_gene: NA
j_gene: TRBJ2-5
CDR3aa: CASSLKWSGLQETQYF
CDR3nt: TGTGCCAGCAGCTTAAAGTGGTCGGGGCTACAAGAGACCCAGTACTTC

abundance: NA
v_gene: TRBV4-1
d_gene: NA
j_gene: TRBJ2-3
CDR3aa: CASSARRFGTDTQYF
CDR3nt: TGCGCCAGCAGTGCTAGAAGGTTCGGCACAGATACGCAGTATTTT

abundance: NA
v_gene: TRBV5-1
d_gene: NA
j_gene: TRBJ2-1
CDR3aa: CASSLADRSNEQFF
CDR3nt: TGCGCCAGCAGCTTGGCCGACCGGTCGAATGAGCAGTTCTTC

abundance: many
v_gene: TRBV29-1
d_gene: NA
j_gene: TRBJ2-7
CDR3aa: CSARVREFSYEQYF
CDR3nt: TGCAGCGCTCGGGTACGGGAGTTCTCCTACGAGCAGTACTTC

abundance: NA
v_gene: TRBV6-2/TRBV6-3
d_gene: TRBD1
j_gene: TRBJ1-2
CDR3aa: CASSYTGQGSYGYTF
CDR3nt: TGTGCCAGCAGTTACACGGGACAGGGAAGCTATGGCTACACCTTC

abundance: many
v_gene: TRBV6-6
d_gene: NA
j_gene: TRBJ1-1
CDR3aa: CASSYMAEAFF
CDR3nt: TGTGCCAGCAGTTACATGGCTGAAGCTTTCTTT

abundance: once
v_gene: TRBV5-1
d_gene: NA
j_gene: TRBJ2-3
CDR3aa: CASRLSGGATNTQYF
CDR3nt: TGCGCCAGCAGGCTGTCAGGGGGGGCTACGAATACGCAGTATTTT

abundance: NA
v_gene: TRBV4-3
d_gene: TRBD2
j_gene: TRBJ2-1
CDR3aa: CASSQLGTSGGFYEQFF
CDR3nt: TGCGCCAGCAGCCAACTAGGGACTAGCGGGGGTTTCTATGAGCAGTTCTTC

abundance: NA
v_gene: TRBV2
d_gene: TRBD2
j_gene: TRBJ2-2
CDR3aa: CASSGYSGATGELFF
CDR3nt: TGTGCCAGCAGTGGGTACAGCGGGGCAACCGGGGAGCTGTTTTTT

abundance: NA
v_gene: TRBV5-1
d_gene: NA
j_gene: TRBJ1-1
CDR3aa: CASSLVGGKYDTEAFF
CDR3nt: TGCGCCAGCAGCTTGGTTGGAGGGAAATATGACACTGAAGCTTTCTTT

abundance: NA
v_gene: TRBV19
d_gene: NA
j_gene: TRBJ2-7
CDR3aa: CASRTVEQYF
CDR3nt: TGTGCCAGTAGGACGGTCGAGCAGTACTTC

abundance: NA
v_gene: TRBV6-5
d_gene: TRBD2
j_gene: TRBJ2-7
CDR3aa: CASSFSGGETYEQYF
CDR3nt: TGTGCCAGCAGCTTCAGCGGGGGCGAAACTTACGAGCAGTACTTC

abundance: NA
v_gene: TRBV7-2
d_gene: NA
j_gene: TRBJ1-1
CDR3aa: CASSQLGMNTEAFF
CDR3nt: TGTGCCAGCAGCCAACTCGGGATGAACACTGAAGCTTTCTTT

abundance: NA
v_gene: TRBV27
d_gene: NA
j_gene: TRBJ2-3
CDR3aa: CASSLYWPRPADTQYF
CDR3nt: TGTGCCAGCAGTTTATATTGGCCGCGGCCCGCAGATACGCAGTATTTT

abundance: NA
v_gene: TRBV5-1
d_gene: NA
j_gene: TRBJ2-1
CDR3aa: CASNLGPVPTNEQFF
CDR3nt: TGCGCCAGCAACTTGGGTCCAGTCCCCACGAATGAGCAGTTCTTC

abundance: NA
v_gene: TRBV12-3/TRBV12-4
d_gene: NA
j_gene: TRBJ2-2
CDR3aa: CASTQRITGELFF
CDR3nt: TGTGCCAGCACCCAACGGATTACCGGGGAGCTGTTTTTT

abundance: NA
v_gene: TRBV6-1
d_gene: NA
j_gene: TRBJ2-3
CDR3aa: CASSERDVGENRTDTQYF
CDR3nt: TGTGCCAGCAGTGAACGGGACGTCGGAGAAAATCGGACAGATACGCAGTATTTT

abundance: NA
v_gene: TRBV28
d_gene: NA
j_gene: TRBJ2-1
CDR3aa: CASSLLHEQFF
CDR3nt: TGTGCCAGCAGTTTATTGCATGAGCAGTTCTTC

abundance: NA
v_gene: TRBV20-1
d_gene: TRBD1
j_gene: TRBJ1-2
CDR3aa: CSAREPHPGQGPTANYGYTF
CDR3nt: TGCAGTGCTAGAGAGCCCCATCCGGGACAGGGGCCCACCGCTAACTATGGCTACACCTTC

abundance: NA
v_gene: TRBV28
d_gene: TRBD1
j_gene: TRBJ2-4
CDR3aa: CASSIKGGVNQQYF
CDR3nt: TGTGCCAGCAGTATTAAAGGGGGCGTCAACCAGCAGTACTTC

abundance: few
v_gene: TRBV7-2
d_gene: NA
j_gene: TRBJ1-2
CDR3aa: CASSVEVLGGYTF
CDR3nt: TGTGCCAGCAGCGTAGAGGTCCTTGGAGGCTACACCTTC

abundance: NA
v_gene: TRBV20-1
d_gene: TRBD1
j_gene: TRBJ2-7
CDR3aa: CSAQSEGGFYEQYF
CDR3nt: TGCAGTGCTCAAAGCGAAGGGGGCTTCTACGAGCAGTACTTC

abundance: once
v_gene: TRBV6-2/TRBV6-3
d_gene: TRBD2
j_gene: TRBJ2-1
CDR3aa: CASSYVAGAGYSYNEQFF
CDR3nt: TGTGCCAGCAGTTACGTAGCGGGGGCCGGGTACTCCTACAATGAGCAGTTCTTC

abundance: NA
v_gene: TRBV28
d_gene: NA
j_gene: TRBJ1-5
CDR3aa: CATDGGFGQPQHF
CDR3nt: TGTGCCACTGACGGGGGGTTTGGTCAGCCCCAGCATTTT

abundance: NA
v_gene: TRBV29-1
d_gene: NA
j_gene: TRBJ2-5
CDR3aa: CSVQRGGRKETQYF
CDR3nt: TGCAGCGTTCAAAGGGGGGGCAGAAAAGAGACCCAGTACTTC

abundance: many
v_gene: TRBV7-3
d_gene: NA
j_gene: TRBJ2-1
CDR3aa: CASSFFVSGGRYNEQFF
CDR3nt: TGTGCCAGCAGCTTCTTCGTTTCGGGGGGCAGGTACAATGAGCAGTTCTTC

abundance: many
v_gene: TRBV5-1
d_gene: TRBD2
j_gene: TRBJ2-1
CDR3aa: CASNSGGRNDEQFF
CDR3nt: TGCGCCAGCAATAGCGGGGGGAGGAACGATGAGCAGTTCTTC

abundance: many
v_gene: TRBV12-3/TRBV12-4
d_gene: NA
j_gene: TRBJ2-3
CDR3aa: CASSSTDTQYF
CDR3nt: TGTGCCAGCAGCTCCACAGATACGCAGTATTTT

abundance: once
v_gene: TRBV7-2
d_gene: NA
j_gene: TRBJ1-3
CDR3aa: CASSFPGVSGNTIYF
CDR3nt: TGTGCCAGCAGCTTTCCGGGCGTCTCTGGAAACACCATATATTTT

abundance: NA
v_gene: TRBV6-6
d_gene: NA
j_gene: TRBJ2-5
CDR3aa: CASSDGVWETQYF
CDR3nt: TGTGCCAGCAGTGACGGGGTTTGGGAGACCCAGTACTTC

abundance: NA
v_gene: TRBV27
d_gene: NA
j_gene: TRBJ1-5
CDR3aa: CASSLWAEVRPQHF
CDR3nt: TGTGCCAGCAGTTTATGGGCGGAGGTTCGGCCCCAGCATTTT

abundance: NA
v_gene: TRBV11-1
d_gene: TRBD1
j_gene: TRBJ1-2
CDR3aa: CASSLWTGKGYTF
CDR3nt: TGTGCCAGCAGCCTTTGGACAGGGAAAGGCTACACCTTC

abundance: NA
v_gene: TRBV5-1
d_gene: NA
j_gene: TRBJ2-5
CDR3aa: CASSFAEGPQETQYF
CDR3nt: TGCGCCAGCAGCTTTGCAGAGGGGCCCCAAGAGACCCAGTACTTC

abundance: few
v_gene: TRBV5-1
d_gene: TRBD1
j_gene: TRBJ2-3
CDR3aa: CASSLKTGGGSTDTQYF
CDR3nt: TGCGCCAGCAGCTTGAAAACAGGGGGAGGTAGCACAGATACGCAGTATTTT

abundance: NA
v_gene: TRBV20-1
d_gene: NA
j_gene: TRBJ1-4
CDR3aa: CSAEDRSNEKLFF
CDR3nt: TGCAGTGCTGAGGACCGCAGCAATGAAAAACTGTTTTTT

abundance: many
v_gene: TRBV28
d_gene: TRBD1
j_gene: TRBJ2-1
CDR3aa: CASSVPGQGLDNEQFF
CDR3nt: TGTGCCAGCAGTGTACCGGGACAGGGGTTGGACAATGAGCAGTTCTTC

abundance: many
v_gene: TRBV9
d_gene: NA
j_gene: TRBJ2-1
CDR3aa: CASSVDPGDPPYNEQFF
CDR3nt: TGTGCCAGCAGCGTAGATCCTGGGGACCCGCCCTACAATGAGCAGTTCTTC

abundance: NA
v_gene: TRBV4-1
d_gene: NA
j_gene: TRBJ2-7
CDR3aa: CASSQGGARRSYEQYF
CDR3nt: TGCGCCAGCAGCCAAGGTGGCGCCAGAAGATCCTACGAGCAGTACTTC

abundance: NA
v_gene: TRBV6-1
d_gene: NA
j_gene: TRBJ2-5
CDR3aa: CASSESQTPRTQYF
CDR3nt: TGTGCCAGCAGTGAAAGTCAGACCCCAAGGACCCAGTACTTC

abundance: few
v_gene: TRBV6-6
d_gene: NA
j_gene: TRBJ1-5
CDR3aa: CASSSGVVGPQHF
CDR3nt: TGTGCCAGCAGTTCCGGGGTGGTAGGGCCCCAGCATTTT

abundance: NA
v_gene: TRBV18
d_gene: TRBD2
j_gene: TRBJ2-1
CDR3aa: CVSSPPNLAGSEFF
CDR3nt: TGTGTCAGCTCACCACCTAATCTAGCGGGATCGGAGTTCTTC

abundance: NA
v_gene: TRBV6-2/TRBV6-3
d_gene: NA
j_gene: TRBJ1-2
CDR3aa: CASRADSYGYTF
CDR3nt: TGTGCCAGCAGGGCCGACAGCTATGGCTACACCTTC